This passage covers 11 T cell receptor beta chains from one sample sequenced in a study of immune characterization of retroperitoneal liposarcoma. Using its own MiXCR run on the PCR reads, TCRdb lists one record per CDR3 protein. The sample holds about 2,500 distinct CDR3 sequences, 49% seen once. The sample consisted of tumor tissue. Receptor source: a female donor with retroperitoneal liposarcoma.

J is TRBJ1-1 and V is TRBV6-1; no firm D call. This CDR3 spans 13 amino acids. The V gene lost 0 bases and the J gene lost 11 bases, with 13 bases spanning the gap. Germline V gene data show CDR1 as MNHNS and CDR2 as SASEGT. The CDR3 DNA is TGTGCCAGCAGTGAAGCGCTTAGGGTGTTTGCTTTCTTT. It is translated as CASSEALRVFAFF.

This clonotype has just a few counts. This chain uses TRBV6-1 with TRBJ2-5; the D gene is possibly TRBD2 (7 bases). V lost 7 bases to trimming and J lost 5 bases, with 23 bases between them. The CDR3 extends over 16 amino acids. Germline loops: CDR1 MNHNS, CDR2 SASEGT. The CDR3 coding sequence is TGTGCCAGCACTCGAGTGGGGGCGGGAGCGGAGGAGACCCAGTACTTC. Translation gives CASTRVGAGAEETQYF.

The gene calls are TRBV5-1 and TRBJ2-1; 7 positions agree with TRBD2. The last part of the DNA fits TRBJ2-7 better; the J call may be wrong. The CDR3 has 14 residues. Germline V CDR1 and CDR2: SGHRS, YFSETQ. The CDR3 DNA is TGCGCCAGCAGCCCTGAGCGGGGTCTGGATGAGCAGTACTTC. It specifies CASSPERGLDEQYF.

This clonotype was found a few times. The chain combines TRBV7-6 with TRBJ2-5; 7 bases line up with TRBD2. The germline gives CDR1 SGHVS, CDR2 FNYEAQ. The CDR3 spans 15 residues. V lost 6 bases and J lost 3; bases outside the gene matches: 10. In DNA, the CDR3 is TGTGCCAGCAGTGAGAATGGGGGGGGGGAAGAGACCCAGTACTTC. It encodes CASSENGGGEETQYF.

V is TRBV7-6 and J is TRBJ2-1, with 8 bases identical to TRBD2. The V and J ends lost 5 bases and 10 bases, in that order; junction bases with no gene match: 7. In germline, CDR1 is SGHVS, CDR2 FNYEAQ. The CDR3 loop spans 13 amino acids. The CDR3 bases are TGTGCCAGCAGCCCGGGGGGGGTTGACGAGCAGTTCTTC. Protein product: CASSPGGVDEQFF. The full variable domain, completed using reference TRBV7-6 and TRBJ2-1, is GAGVSQSPRYKVTKRGQDVALRCDPISGHVSLYWYRQALGQGPEFLTYFNYEAQQDKSGLPNDRFSAERPEGSISTLTIQRTEQRDSAMYRCASSPGGVDEQFFGPGTRLTVL.

This clonotype was counted between two and nine times. V and J are TRBV12-3 or TRBV12-4 and TRBJ2-1, with 7 bases lining up with TRBD1. The CDR3 is 14 residues long. Trimming removed 6 bases from V and 7 bases from J; junction bases left unmatched: 9. CDR3 sequence (DNA): TGTGCCAGCAGAGGGACAGAATTTGAGAATGAGCAGTTCTTC. Residues: CASRGTEFENEQFF.

The CDR3 loop is CASRYRGQNTGELFF. The CDR3 DNA reads as TGTGCCAGCAGGTATAGGGGACAGAACACCGGGGAGCTGTTTTTT. The chain combines TRBV12-3 or TRBV12-4 with TRBJ2-2; D perhaps matches TRBD1 (6 bases). V was trimmed by 6 bases and J by 1 base, leaving 12 bases between them. This CDR3 is 15 amino acids long.

The rearrangement joins TRBV6-1 to TRBJ2-1, with 9 bases matching TRBD2. The trim removed 7 bases at V and 13 bases at J, leaving 20 bases unmatched. The CDR3 runs to 16 residues. Germline assignment: CDR1 MNHNS and CDR2 SASEGT. The CDR3 here is CASTRLAGSFEETQFF. DNA of the CDR3: TGTGCCAGCACCCGGCTAGCGGGAAGTTTCGAAGAGACCCAGTTCTTC.

The CDR3 loop reads CASSEPGTRTDTQYF. CDR3 coding DNA: TGTGCCAGCAGTGAACCTGGGACTCGCACAGATACGCAGTATTTT. V gene TRBV6-1 combines with J gene TRBJ2-3; D perhaps matches TRBD2 (6 bases). V was pared by 2 bases and J by 1 base, with 10 bases between. The CDR3 contains 15 residues. The germline V gene has CDR1 MNHNS and CDR2 SASEGT.

V gene TRBV12-3 or TRBV12-4 combines with J gene TRBJ2-5; no clear D. Matching the DNA end better, TRBJ2-7 makes the J call doubtful. This CDR3 spans 13 amino acids. The CDR3 DNA reads as TGTGCCAGCAGTTTATCAGAGCTCGGCGAGCAGTACTTC. Residues: CASSLSELGEQYF.

The chain is built from TRBV12-3 or TRBV12-4 and TRBJ2-1, with D unclear. CDR3 length: 14 residues. Trimming removed 4 bases at V and 0 bases at J, with 7 bases between. The CDR3 DNA sequence: TGTGCCAGCAGTTCGACTGGCTCCTACAATGAGCAGTTCTTC. It specifies CASSSTGSYNEQFF.